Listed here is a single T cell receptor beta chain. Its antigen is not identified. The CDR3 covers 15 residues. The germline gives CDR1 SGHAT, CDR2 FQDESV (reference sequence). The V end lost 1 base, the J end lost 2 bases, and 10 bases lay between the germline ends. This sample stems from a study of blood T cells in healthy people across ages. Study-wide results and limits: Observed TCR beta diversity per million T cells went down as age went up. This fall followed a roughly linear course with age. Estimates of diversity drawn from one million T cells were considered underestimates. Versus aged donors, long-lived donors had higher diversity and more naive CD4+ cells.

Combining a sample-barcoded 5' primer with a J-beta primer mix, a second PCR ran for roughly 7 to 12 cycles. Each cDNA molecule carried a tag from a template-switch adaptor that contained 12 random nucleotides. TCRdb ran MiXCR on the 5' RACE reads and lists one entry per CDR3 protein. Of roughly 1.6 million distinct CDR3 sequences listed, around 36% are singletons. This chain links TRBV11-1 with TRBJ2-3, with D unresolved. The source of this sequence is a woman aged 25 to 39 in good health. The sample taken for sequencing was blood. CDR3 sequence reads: CASSLEPMPTDTQYF. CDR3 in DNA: TGTGCCAGCAGCTTAGAACCTATGCCCACAGATACGCAGTATTTT. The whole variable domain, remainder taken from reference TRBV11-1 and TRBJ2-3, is EAEVAQSPRYKITEKSQAVAFWCDPISGHATLYWYRQILGQGPELLVQFQDESVVDDSQLPKDRFSAERLKGVDSTLKIQPAELGDSAMYLCASSLEPMPTDTQYFGPGTRLTVL.